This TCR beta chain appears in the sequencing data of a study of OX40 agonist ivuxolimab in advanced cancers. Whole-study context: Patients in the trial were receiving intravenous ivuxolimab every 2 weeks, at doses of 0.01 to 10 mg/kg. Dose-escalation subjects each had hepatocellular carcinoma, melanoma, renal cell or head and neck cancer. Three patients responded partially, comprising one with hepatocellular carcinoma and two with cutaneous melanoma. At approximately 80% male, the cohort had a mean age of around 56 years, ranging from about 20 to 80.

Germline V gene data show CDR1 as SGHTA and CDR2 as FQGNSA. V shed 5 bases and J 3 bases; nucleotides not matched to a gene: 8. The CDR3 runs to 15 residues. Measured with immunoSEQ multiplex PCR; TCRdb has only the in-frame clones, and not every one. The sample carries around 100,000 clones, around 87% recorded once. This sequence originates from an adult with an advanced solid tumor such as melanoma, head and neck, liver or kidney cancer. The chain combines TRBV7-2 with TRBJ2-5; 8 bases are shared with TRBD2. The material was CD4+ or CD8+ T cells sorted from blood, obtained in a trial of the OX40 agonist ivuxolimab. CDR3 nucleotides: TGTGCCAGCAGCCCCCAGCGGGAGCGGGAAGAGACCCAGTACTTC. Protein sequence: CASSPQREREETQYF.